Below are 18 T cell receptor beta chains sequenced from a single sample in a study of shared clonotypes between healthy human individuals. The method was immunoSEQ multiplex PCR; TCRdb's version includes in-frame clones alone and lacks a portion of them. The profile shows about 1 million clones, roughly 70% of them singletons. Specimen: memory CD4+ T cells sorted from blood. Indicated subset: CD45RA-negative fraction. These receptors were obtained from a man between 18 and 35 years old in good health.

Here the CDR3 reads CASSPMALRPIEQYF. Written as DNA, the CDR3 is TGTGCCAGCAGTCCAATGGCGCTTCGTCCCATAGAGCAGTACTTC. The rearrangement links TRBV6-1 to TRBJ2-7; D remains ambiguous. Germline CDR1 MNHNS, CDR2 SASEGT. The CDR3 sequence is 15 residues long. Trimming cost V 5 bases and J 7 bases, with 21 bases left between them.

The gene calls are TRBV5-4 and TRBJ2-5; the match to TRBD2 covers 11 bases. The CDR3 consists of 15 residues. Unmatched junction bases numbered 2, after V lost 0 bases and J lost 4 bases. Germline CDR1 and CDR2: SGHNT and YYREEE (reference sequence). As DNA, the CDR3 is TGTGCCAGCAGCTTGGTTAGCGGGAGGGCAGAGACCCAGTACTTC. Its protein is CASSLVSGRAETQYF. Full variable domain (outside the CDR3, taken from reference TRBV5-4 and TRBJ2-5): ETGVTQSPTHLIKTRGQQVTLRCSSQSGHNTVSWYQQALGQGPQFIFQYYREEENGRGNFPPRFSGLQFPNYSSELNVNALELDDSALYLCASSLVSGRAETQYFGPGTRLLVL.

DNA of the CDR3: TGTGCCAGCAGCTTAGGACAGGGGTCCTATGGCTACACCTTC. This codes for CASSLGQGSYGYTF. The genes are TRBV7-6 and TRBJ1-2; 8 nucleotides match TRBD1. With V trimmed by 1 base and J by 4 bases, 2 bases remained unmatched. This CDR3 comprises 14 residues. Germline V gene sequence: CDR1 SGHVS, CDR2 FNYEAQ.

The chain has TRBV5-1 and TRBJ2-7; 8 bases line up with TRBD1. The ends lost 4 bases at V and 3 bases at J; junction bases unmatched: 9. Germline-derived CDR1 and CDR2 are SGHRS and YFSETQ. The CDR3 totals 15 residues. DNA for the CDR3: TGCGCCAGCAGCGATGGGACAGGAGGGGTCTACGAGCAGTACTTC. Its protein product is CASSDGTGGVYEQYF.

The rearrangement links TRBV14 to TRBJ1-6; 8 bases align to TRBD1. CDR1 is SGHDN and CDR2 is FVKESK in the germline V gene. V lost 0 bases to trimming and J lost 9 bases; unmatched junction nucleotides: 1. The CDR3 contains 14 residues. CDR3 sequence reads: CASSQDRGLSPLHF. The CDR3 coding sequence is TGTGCCAGCAGCCAAGACAGGGGGCTTTCACCCCTCCACTTT.

Concerning this clone itself: One junction end does not reproduce the germline sequence, and a read error may be involved. V is TRBV28 and J is TRBJ2-7; 12 positions match TRBD1. The CDR3 has 13 residues. Germline lookup yields CDR1 MDHEN and CDR2 SYDVKM. The CDR3 DNA reads as TGTGCCAGCAGTTCCCTGGGACAGGGGGCGAAGCTTTTC. Amino acids: CASSSLGQGAKLF.

This chain connects TRBV7-9 to TRBJ1-3; no firm D call. Germline V CDR1 and CDR2: SEHNR, FQNEAQ (reference sequence). The CDR3 sequence is 19 residues long. Trimming left V 4 bases short and J 0 bases short, with 22 bases between. DNA of the CDR3: TGTGCCAGCAGCTATAAAAGGGTCCAAGGTGGTTACTCTGGAAACACCATATATTTT. It specifies CASSYKRVQGGYSGNTIYF.

This clone occurred a few times. This chain uses TRBV27 with TRBJ2-5; the match to TRBD2 covers 14 bases. With V trimmed by 2 bases and J by 5 bases, 16 bases remained unmatched. Germline V gives CDR1 MNHEY, CDR2 SMNVEV (reference sequence). The CDR3 runs to 20 residues. CDR3 loop: CASSLLAVSGTSGSAETQYF. In nucleotides, the CDR3 is TGTGCCAGCAGTTTACTAGCTGTTAGCGGGACTAGCGGGAGTGCGGAGACCCAGTACTTC.

The gene calls are TRBV28 and TRBJ1-1, with 11 bases fitting TRBD1. In germline, CDR1 is MDHEN, CDR2 SYDVKM. The CDR3 is 17 amino acids. J lost 5 bases, V lost 4 bases, and 12 bases had no gene match. CDR3 in DNA: TGTGCCAGCAGTTCTGCGGACAGGGGGCTCAGAGGAACTGAAGCTTTCTTT. Translation gives CASSSADRGLRGTEAFF.

This chain uses TRBV2 with TRBJ1-3; D unresolved. Germline V gene data show CDR1 as SNHLY and CDR2 as FYNNEI. Trimming pared 2 bases from V and 1 base from J, leaving 21 bases between. This CDR3 contains 19 residues. The CDR3 is CASSEIIMQAFLSGNTIYF. CDR3 coding DNA: TGTGCCAGCAGTGAAATAATTATGCAGGCTTTTTTATCTGGAAACACCATATATTTT.

The table lists this clone with a count of one. The chain is built from TRBV13 and TRBJ2-7, with D perhaps matching TRBD2 (7 bases). V was trimmed by 0 bases and J by 2 bases, leaving 14 bases between them. This CDR3 is built from 16 residues. Germline CDR1 and CDR2: PRHDT and FYEKMQ (reference sequence). As DNA, the CDR3 is TGTGCCAGCAGCTTAGGAGGGGGGGACGGTCCCTACGAGCAGTACTTC. Its protein product is CASSLGGGDGPYEQYF.

This clone showed up just once. J is TRBJ1-5 and V is TRBV6-4; 9 bases are a match to TRBD1. This CDR3 spans 18 amino acids. The V and J ends lost 6 bases and 2 bases, in that order; junction bases with no gene match: 14. Germline V lookup: CDR1 MRHNA, CDR2 SNTAGT. The CDR3 here is CASRAGTGLSIGNQPQHF. CDR3 nucleotides: TGTGCCAGCAGAGCCGGGACAGGGCTGTCGATAGGCAATCAGCCCCAGCATTTT.

V is TRBV5-4 and J is TRBJ2-7; 9 bases are a match to TRBD2. J gave up 1 base and V 5 bases, and 10 bases lay outside the gene matches. The CDR3 extends over 16 amino acids. The V gene's germline CDR1 is SGHNT and CDR2 YYREEE (reference sequence). This chain's CDR3 is CASRRAGGPGSYEQYF. The CDR3 DNA reads as TGTGCCAGCAGACGTGCGGGAGGGCCGGGGTCCTACGAGCAGTACTTC. The full variable domain, completed using reference TRBV5-4 and TRBJ2-7, is ETGVTQSPTHLIKTRGQQVTLRCSSQSGHNTVSWYQQALGQGPQFIFQYYREEENGRGNFPPRFSGLQFPNYSSELNVNALELDDSALYLCASRRAGGPGSYEQYFGPGTRLTVT.

The chain uses TRBV18 and TRBJ2-7; possible D gene TRBD2, 6 bases. With 8 bases removed from V and 6 bases from J, the gap between germline ends came to 17 bases. Germline V gene sequence: CDR1 KGHSH, CDR2 LQKENI. The CDR3 extends over 13 amino acids. The DNA for the CDR3 is TGTGCCAGCGGAAGGACGGAGGGGCGCGAGCAGTACTTC. Translation gives CASGRTEGREQYF.

Note on this clone: The junction does not match germline at one end; this may be a read error. This rearrangement joins TRBV7-7 to TRBJ1-1; D is perhaps TRBD1 (5 bases). The CDR3 is made up of 16 amino acids. The germline gives CDR1 SSHAT, CDR2 FNYEAQ (reference sequence). This chain's CDR3 is CASSLAGTRVHTEAFF. The CDR3 DNA follows: TGTGCTAGCAGCTTAGCGGGGACCAGGGTTCACACTGAAGCTTTCTTT.

J is TRBJ2-5 and V is TRBV5-6; no reliable D call. The CDR3 length is 13 residues. V was trimmed by 4 bases and J by 5 bases, leaving 12 bases between them. The germline V gene encodes CDR1 SGHDT and CDR2 YYEEEE. CDR3 amino acids: CASSLLPGETQYF. CDR3 DNA: TGTGCCAGCAGCCTATTGCCCGGGGAGACCCAGTACTTC.

CDR3 amino acids: CAWSVSGRLGEQYF. CDR3 DNA: TGTGCCTGGAGTGTATCCGGGAGACTAGGCGAGCAGTACTTC. This chain joins TRBV30 and TRBJ2-7; TRBD2 is a possible D gene (6 bases). Between the trimmed V and J ends, which lost 0 bases and 6 bases, there was a span of 15 bases. The CDR3 length is 14 residues. Per the germline V gene, CDR1 is GTSNPN and CDR2 is SVGIG (reference sequence).

This clone was observed a single time. The chain uses TRBV2 and TRBJ1-1; TRBD1 is a possible D gene (5 bases). Germline V gene sequence: CDR1 SNHLY, CDR2 FYNNEI. V lost 6 bases and J 0 bases, leaving 14 bases between the germline ends. The CDR3 loop spans 15 amino acids. The CDR3 DNA sequence: TGTGCCAGCAGAATCCAGGACACTTTGAACACTGAAGCTTTCTTT. Protein product: CASRIQDTLNTEAFF.